This T cell receptor (beta chain) was profiled in a study of tissue T cells after allogeneic stem cell transplantation. Study-wide points: Anatomically similar tissues had similar TCR repertoires within each patient. In patients and mice, blood and spleen missed much of tissue repertoire.

The time point: mouse harvest day 7 after allogeneic transplant. Each mouse received 10^7 T-cell-depleted marrow cells plus 10^6 splenic CD5+ T cells by tail vein. The trim removed 2 bases at V and 1 base at J, leaving 3 bases unmatched. This CDR3 has 15 residues. Germline CDR1 is KGHPV and CDR2 is FQNQEV (reference sequence). TCRdb's table, derived via immunoSEQ multiplex PCR, lists solely in-frame clones and lacks some. The sample shows 2,000 or so clones, about 60% of them seen only once. There are a few counts of this clone. Its antigen is not known. The gene symbols are mouse symbols. The read ends 1 residue early relative to the CDR3; the germline J gene fills the gap.

This TCR was recovered from a female BALB/c mouse given C57BL/6 T cells with graft-versus-host disease after an allogeneic hematopoietic cell transplant. The chain carries TRBV26 and TRBJ2-7; 9 nucleotides match TRBD2. What was sequenced was liver tissue. The part of the CDR3 DNA that was read is TGTGCCAGCAGTCTGAGGACTGGGGCGTCCTATGAACAGTAC. Translation: CASSLRTGASYEQY. The entire CDR3 reads CASSLRTGASYEQYF.